The 16 T cell receptor beta chains reported below all come from one sample, sequenced in a study of sequential checkpoint blockade in melanoma. Data came from immunoSEQ multiplex PCR; TCRdb stores just in-frame clones and leaves some out. The table includes under 25,000 clones, 75% to 85% detected once. As for treatment: randomized to nivolumab then ipilimumab (arm A) or the reverse (arm B). The starting material was CD8+ T cells sorted from blood (inferred from file names), obtained from a patient given nivolumab and ipilimumab in sequence. These receptors were collected from a human donor with melanoma.

In DNA, the CDR3 is TGTGCCAGCAGTCCGGGTCCCCAATATGGCTACACCTTC. Residues: CASSPGPQYGYTF. This chain connects TRBV7-8 to TRBJ1-2; D remains unclear. Germline values: CDR1 SGHVS, CDR2 FQNEAQ. V was pared by 6 bases and J by 5 bases, with 13 bases between. This CDR3 is 13 amino acids long.

This rearrangement joins TRBV4-1 to TRBJ1-1, with D unclear. Germline loops: CDR1 MGHRA, CDR2 YSYEKL. The V and J ends lost 5 bases and 2 bases respectively, with 12 bases between them. CDR3 length: 14 amino acids. CDR3 sequence: CASSYIEVNTEAFF. The DNA of the CDR3 is TGCGCCAGCAGCTATATCGAGGTTAACACTGAAGCTTTCTTT.

This rearrangement joins TRBV7-9 to TRBJ2-7; D might be TRBD2 (6 bases). CDR1 and CDR2 from the germline V gene are SEHNR and FQNEAQ (reference sequence). Trimming shortened V by 1 base and J by 3 bases, and 16 bases separated the two germline ends. This CDR3 has 16 amino acids. The CDR3 DNA follows: TGTGCCAGCAGCTTAGAGGCGGGGACGCACTACTACGAGCAGTACTTC. Its translation: CASSLEAGTHYYEQYF. The full variable domain, its missing parts supplied by reference TRBV7-9 and TRBJ2-7, is DTGVSQNPRHKITKRGQNVTFRCDPISEHNRLYWYRQTLGQGPEFLTYFQNEAQLEKSRLLSDRFSAERPKGSFSTLEIQRTEQGDSAMYLCASSLEAGTHYYEQYFGPGTRLTVT.

V and J are TRBV28 and TRBJ1-5; weak D call: TRBD1 (5 bases). Trimming left V 5 bases short and J 5 bases short, with 19 bases between. From germline, CDR1 is MDHEN and CDR2 SYDVKM. This CDR3 contains 16 residues. CDR3 residues: CASSPGDRYNDQPQHF. The CDR3 DNA follows: TGTGCCAGCAGTCCCGGAGACAGATACAATGATCAGCCCCAGCATTTT. The full variable domain, its missing parts supplied by reference TRBV28 and TRBJ1-5, is DVKVTQSSRYLVKRTGEKVFLECVQDMDHENMFWYRQDPGLGLRLIYFSYDVKMKEKGDIPEGYSVSREKKERFSLILESASTNQTSMYLCASSPGDRYNDQPQHFGDGTRLSIL.

The gene calls are TRBV5-6 and TRBJ1-2; the D is unclear. Per germline, CDR1 SGHDT and CDR2 YYEEEE. Trimming shortened V by 5 bases and J by 8 bases, and 10 bases separated the two germline ends. The CDR3 is 11 amino acids. CDR3 sequence: CASRLAQGYTF. For the CDR3, the DNA is TGTGCCAGCAGGTTAGCCCAGGGCTACACCTTC.

This clone occurred once. The chain joins TRBV27 to TRBJ1-5, with TRBD1 matching over 7 bases. The junction had 6 bases not matched to a gene; V was cut back by 4 bases and J by 3 bases. The CDR3 contains 15 residues. The germline V gene has CDR1 MNHEY and CDR2 SMNVEV (reference sequence). Here the CDR3 DNA reads TGTGCCAGCAGTTCCACACAGGGGTACAATCAGCCCCAGCATTTT. Residues: CASSSTQGYNQPQHF.

The chain recombines TRBV2 with TRBJ2-3, with D possibly matching TRBD2 (5 bases). CDR1 is SNHLY and CDR2 is FYNNEI in the germline V gene. The germline V and J ends were trimmed by 8 bases and 0 bases, with 18 bases remaining between them. This CDR3 region has 16 residues. CDR3 DNA: TGTGCCAGCTCCTCCCGGCAACGGACTAGCACAGATACGCAGTATTTT. Its translation is CASSSRQRTSTDTQYF. Full variable domain (missing parts from reference TRBV2 and TRBJ2-3): EPEVTQTPSHQVTQMGQEVILRCVPISNHLYFYWYRQILGQKVEFLVSFYNNEISEKSEIFDDQFSVERPDGSNFTLKIRSTKLEDSAMYFCASSSRQRTSTDTQYFGPGTRLTVL.

The chain joins TRBV2 to TRBJ2-7, with D tentatively TRBD1 (6 bases). CDR1 SNHLY and CDR2 FYNNEI come from the germline V gene. This CDR3 comprises 12 residues. Trimming shortened V by 8 bases and J by 2 bases, and 10 bases separated the two germline ends. The CDR3 loop is CASFGGAYEQYF. DNA of the CDR3: TGTGCCAGCTTTGGGGGCGCCTACGAGCAGTACTTC.

The chain recombines TRBV6-5 with TRBJ1-2, with 8 positions matching TRBD1. J gave up 4 bases and V 2 bases, and 9 bases lay outside the gene matches. The CDR3 runs 16 residues. Germline V lookup: CDR1 MNHEY, CDR2 SVGAGI. The CDR3 loop is CASSYGAQGDSYGYTF. In nucleotides, the CDR3 is TGTGCCAGCAGTTACGGGGCACAGGGGGATAGCTATGGCTACACCTTC.

The rearrangement uses TRBV7-8 and TRBJ2-7; D perhaps matches TRBD1 (5 bases). CDR1 SGHVS and CDR2 FQNEAQ come from the germline V gene. V lost 0 bases and J 4 bases, leaving 22 bases between the germline ends. CDR3 length: 18 residues. The CDR3 nucleotides read TGTGCCAGCAGCTTAGCGCTTACCCCGGTGGGGAAGGGGTACGAGCAGTACTTC. Residues: CASSLALTPVGKGYEQYF. Supplemented by reference TRBV7-8 and TRBJ2-7, the full variable domain reads GAGVSQSPRYKVAKRGQDVALRCDPISGHVSLFWYQQALGQGPEFLTYFQNEAQLDKSGLPSDRFFAERPEGSVSTLKIQRTQQEDSAVYLCASSLALTPVGKGYEQYFGPGTRLTVT.

This clone has just a few counts. DNA for the CDR3: TGTGCCAGCAAAAGACAGGAAAACTACGAGCAGTACTTC. Residues: CASKRQENYEQYF. V is TRBV7-9 and J is TRBJ2-7; maybe TRBD1 (6 bases). Per the germline V gene, CDR1 is SEHNR and CDR2 is FQNEAQ (reference sequence). This CDR3 has 13 amino acids. The V end was cut by 7 bases, the J end by 3 bases, with 13 bases between.

V usage is TRBV6-6 and J usage is TRBJ1-5, with 7 bases lining up with TRBD1. The CDR3 length is 16 residues. Germline trimming cut 5 bases from V and 0 bases from J; bases unmatched to any gene: 7. Germline CDR1 MNHNY, CDR2 SVGAGI (reference sequence). The CDR3 here is CASSGGTVYSNQPQHF. CDR3 nucleotide sequence: TGTGCCAGCAGTGGGGGGACAGTTTATAGCAATCAGCCCCAGCATTTT.

This chain links TRBV27 with TRBJ1-2; D may be TRBD1 (5 bases). The length of the CDR3 is 14 residues. Germline CDR1 and CDR2: MNHEY and SMNVEV (reference sequence). The V end was cut by 2 bases, the J end by 8 bases, with 15 bases between. The CDR3 is CASSLGGNPFGYTF. CDR3 nucleotides: TGTGCCAGCAGTTTAGGGGGGAACCCATTCGGCTACACCTTC.

This chain uses TRBV7-9 with TRBJ2-7, with 8 bases aligning to TRBD1. CDR3 size: 16 residues. Germline values: CDR1 SEHNR, CDR2 FQNEAQ (reference sequence). V gave up 5 bases and J gave up 0 bases; unmatched junction bases: 9. The CDR3 protein is CASSQTGVASSYEQYF. For the CDR3, the DNA is TGTGCCAGCAGCCAGACAGGGGTCGCGAGCTCCTACGAGCAGTACTTC.

The chain uses TRBV28 and TRBJ1-1; maybe TRBD1 (5 bases). Germline V lookup: CDR1 MDHEN, CDR2 SYDVKM. The CDR3 is 15 amino acids. Trimming removed 5 bases at V and 0 bases at J, with 13 bases between. CDR3 sequence reads: CASSPRGLLNTEAFF. DNA of the CDR3: TGTGCCAGCAGTCCGAGGGGACTTTTGAACACTGAAGCTTTCTTT.

V gene TRBV1 combines with J gene TRBJ2-6; the table calls TRBD1, which could not be checked here. TRBV1 is recorded as a pseudogene. This CDR3 has 18 amino acids. CDR3 in amino acids: CTSSGTRLCTSRANVLTF. The CDR3 DNA reads TGCACCAGCAGCGGCACCCGTTTGTGCACAAGTCGGGCCAACGTCCTGACTTTC.